This T cell receptor beta chain was sequenced for a study of blood T cell repertoires in COVID-19. Overall study: Both acute and convalescent COVID-19 samples were obtained from the United States, Italy and Spain. In each case, the material was cDNA or gDNA derived from T cells, B-cell-depleted T cells, or PBMCs.

In the original processing: How many nucleated cells were present was estimated from reference gene primer amplification. TCRdb keeps only in-frame clones here, not all; method: immunoSEQ multiplex PCR. Clone size and the V and J calls come from that table; the DNA yielded D and trimming. The table lists 280,000 or so clones, 85% of them singletons. In germline, CDR1 is SGHNT, CDR2 YENEEA. CDR3 length equals 14 residues. V lost 5 bases and J lost 9; bases outside the gene matches: 8. This TCR was recovered from a human donor in a cohort sampled during active COVID-19. This chain uses TRBV11-3 with TRBJ2-1; 9 positions match TRBD1. The sequenced sample was peripheral blood. CDR3 bases: TGTGCCAGCAGCCAGGACAGGGGTCGAAGTGAGCAGTTCTTC. The encoded protein is CASSQDRGRSEQFF.